This TCR beta chain came from a study of blood T cells in healthy people across ages. Through a sample-barcoded 5' primer and a J-beta primer mix, a second PCR was run for roughly 7 to 11 cycles. MiXCR was run by TCRdb on the 5' RACE reads, yielding one entry per CDR3 protein. The table shows over 600,000 distinct CDR3 sequences, with roughly three fifths occurring only once. With 3 bases removed from V and 4 bases from J, the gap between germline ends came to 10 bases. Germline CDR1 is SGHTA and CDR2 is FQGNSA. The CDR3 length is 13 residues. Sequencing was carried out using blood. The TCR originated in a man in his forties or fifties in good health. The chain couples TRBV7-2 to TRBJ2-7; D not certain. Here the CDR3 DNA reads TGTGCCAGCAGCTTGAATGGGCGTTACGAGCAGTACTTC. Translated, it gives CASSLNGRYEQYF.